One sample yielded the 23 T cell receptor beta chains listed below, sequenced in a study of CD8 T cells in ankylosing spondylitis. TCRdb fed the 5' RACE reads into MiXCR, producing one record per CDR3 protein. Of about 840,000 distinct CDR3 sequences listed, 10% to 15% were seen once; the top ten hold about 0.49%. These receptors have no identified antigens. General study findings and limits: Within ankylosing spondylitis blood, a TCR beta motif made up of eight or nine highly homologous variants appeared to be characteristic.

Sequences were obtained from blood, either unsorted or a sorted T cell fraction (not recorded which). These receptors were taken from a male donor with ankylosing spondylitis.

The chain employs TRBV20-1 and TRBJ2-7; TRBD1 might be the D (6 bases). CDR1 and CDR2 (germline): DFQATT, SNEGSKA (reference sequence). The CDR3 runs 13 residues. V gave up 3 bases and J gave up 3 bases, with 12 bases separating them. In nucleotides, the CDR3 is TGCAGTGCTAGCTATACAGGGTTCTACGAGCAGTACTTC. Protein sequence: CSASYTGFYEQYF.

For the CDR3, the DNA is TGTGCCAGCAGCGTAGGGGGGACAGGCAATCAGCCCCAGCATTTT. Protein sequence: CASSVGGTGNQPQHF. The chain couples TRBV7-8 to TRBJ1-5; the match to TRBD1 covers 7 bases. This CDR3 spans 15 amino acids. Germline V gene data show CDR1 as SGHVS and CDR2 as FQNEAQ. Trimming removed 5 bases from V and 2 bases from J; junction bases left unmatched: 6.

The V call is TRBV18, the J call TRBJ1-2; D not certain. Germline values: CDR1 KGHSH, CDR2 LQKENI. Trimming shortened V by 1 base and J by 8 bases, and 17 bases separated the two germline ends. CDR3 length: 15 amino acids. The CDR3 here is CASSPQRTAGGGYTF. CDR3 coding DNA: TGTGCCAGCTCACCACAGCGTACCGCCGGCGGGGGCTACACCTTC.

This clonotype was picked up a small number of times. The rearrangement uses TRBV6-2 or TRBV6-3 and TRBJ2-1; no firm D call. This CDR3 has 16 amino acids. The V end lost 2 bases, the J end lost 0 bases, and 11 bases lay between the germline ends. The germline V gene has CDR1 MNHEY and CDR2 SVGEGT. The CDR3 DNA reads as TGTGCCAGCAGTTACCGGCGGATCGTCTCCTACAATGAGCAGTTCTTC. Translating gives CASSYRRIVSYNEQFF.

Only a few counts were recorded for this clonotype. The chain has TRBV20-1 and TRBJ1-2; D possibly corresponds to TRBD1 (5 bases). CDR3 length equals 13 residues. The V gene's germline CDR1 is DFQATT and CDR2 SNEGSKA (reference sequence). Between the trimmed V and J ends, which lost 3 bases and 9 bases, there was a span of 17 bases. In DNA, the CDR3 is TGCAGTGCTAGGGGGGGATATGAAACCCGCTACACCTTC. As protein: CSARGGYETRYTF.

The rearrangement uses TRBV10-3 and TRBJ2-3; D perhaps matches TRBD1 (6 bases). With 4 bases removed from V and 0 bases from J, the gap between germline ends came to 8 bases. Germline CDR1 and CDR2: ENHRY and SYGVKD. This CDR3 is built from 14 residues. DNA of the CDR3: TGTGCCATCAGTGCACAGGGTAGCACAGATACGCAGTATTTT. It is translated as CAISAQGSTDTQYF.

This clonotype has only a few counts. The rearrangement uses TRBV20-1 and TRBJ2-2; possible D gene TRBD1, 6 bases. Trimming removed 1 base from V and 7 bases from J, with 10 bases in between. The CDR3 is 13 amino acids. The germline CDR1 and CDR2 sequences are DFQATT and SNEGSKA (reference sequence). The CDR3 reads CSARGQGHGELFF. CDR3 DNA sequence: TGCAGTGCTAGAGGTCAGGGGCACGGGGAGCTGTTTTTT.

This clonotype was seen many times. This sequence joins TRBV20-1 and TRBJ2-7; TRBD1 or TRBD2 may be the D gene (5 bases each). Per the germline V gene, CDR1 is DFQATT and CDR2 is SNEGSKA (reference sequence). The CDR3 is 12 amino acids. The V gene lost 5 bases and the J gene lost 4 bases, with 12 bases spanning the gap. CDR3 residues: CSAWRGVYEQYF. The CDR3 coding sequence is TGCAGTGCTTGGCGAGGGGTATACGAGCAGTACTTC.

This clonotype was seen repeatedly, ten times or more. The V gene is TRBV10-3, the J gene TRBJ2-1; TRBD1 might be the D (6 bases). CDR3 length: 16 residues. Looked up from germline, CDR1 is ENHRY and CDR2 is SYGVKD. The V gene lost 2 bases and the J gene lost 0 bases, with 11 bases spanning the gap. DNA of the CDR3: TGTGCCATCAGTGAGCTGGGGGCGAGCTCCTACAATGAGCAGTTCTTC. Translating gives CAISELGASSYNEQFF.

This chain links TRBV20-1 with TRBJ2-3, with D possibly TRBD2 on 7 matching bases. This CDR3 is 14 amino acids long. Trimming cost V 1 base and J 7 bases, with 15 bases left between them. Per germline, CDR1 DFQATT and CDR2 SNEGSKA (reference sequence). The CDR3 here is CSARVGGALNTQYF. DNA of the CDR3: TGCAGTGCTAGAGTTGGGGGGGCGTTGAATACGCAGTATTTT.

The sample holds a few counts of this clonotype. V is TRBV5-1 and J is TRBJ2-5; maybe TRBD1 (5 bases). CDR3 size: 13 residues. From germline, CDR1 is SGHRS and CDR2 YFSETQ. V dropped 7 bases and J dropped 4 bases, with 14 bases sitting between them. Here the CDR3 reads CASRDSFAETQYF. DNA of the CDR3: TGCGCCAGCCGTGACAGTTTTGCAGAGACCCAGTACTTC.

There are many counts of this clonotype. The chain combines TRBV10-3 with TRBJ1-2, with TRBD1 matching over 8 bases. This CDR3 comprises 14 residues. V shed 2 bases and J 4 bases; nucleotides not matched to a gene: 3. Germline V gene data show CDR1 as ENHRY and CDR2 as SYGVKD. The CDR3 region is CAISEQGAVYGYTF. In DNA form, the CDR3 reads TGTGCCATCAGTGAGCAGGGGGCAGTCTATGGCTACACCTTC.

The V gene is TRBV11-2, the J gene TRBJ2-3, with 9 positions matching TRBD2. This CDR3 has 18 amino acids. J gave up 3 bases and V 1 base, and 11 bases lay outside the gene matches. Germline CDR1 SGHAT, CDR2 FQNNGV. The CDR3 loop is CASSLVPRGRGWTDTQYF. CDR3 bases: TGTGCCAGCAGCTTAGTCCCCCGCGGGAGGGGGTGGACAGATACGCAGTATTTT.

Ten or more counts support this clonotype. The V gene is TRBV6-5, the J gene TRBJ2-7; D is unresolved. The germline V gene has CDR1 MNHEY and CDR2 SVGAGI. Between the trimmed V and J ends, which lost 0 bases and 1 base, there was a span of 10 bases. The CDR3 spans 15 residues. This CDR3 is CASSYSYGWSYEQYF. The CDR3 bases are TGTGCCAGCAGTTACTCATACGGCTGGTCCTACGAGCAGTACTTC.

This clonotype has ten or more counts. The chain links TRBV5-6 to TRBJ2-5; D ambiguous. The CDR3 covers 12 residues. Germline V CDR1 and CDR2: SGHDT, YYEEEE. V was trimmed by 2 bases and J by 4 bases, leaving 6 bases between them. For the CDR3, the DNA is TGTGCCAGCAGCTTAATAAGAGAGACCCAGTACTTC. Residues: CASSLIRETQYF. The variable domain in full, with the rest retrieved from reference TRBV5-6 and TRBJ2-5, is DAGVTQSPTHLIKTRGQQVTLRCSPKSGHDTVSWYQQALGQGPQFIFQYYEEEERQRGNFPDRFSGHQFPNYSSELNVNALLLGDSALYLCASSLIRETQYFGPGTRLLVL.

This clonotype has a handful of counts. The rearrangement joins TRBV4-1 to TRBJ1-2; D perhaps matches TRBD1 (5 bases). This CDR3 contains 15 residues. V was shortened by 1 base and J by 1 base, with 10 bases between the two germline ends. Germline loops: CDR1 MGHRA, CDR2 YSYEKL. CDR3 residues: CASSQGQWDNYGYTF. CDR3 nucleotide sequence: TGCGCCAGCAGCCAAGGACAGTGGGATAACTATGGCTACACCTTC.

For the CDR3, the DNA is TGTGCCAGCAGCTTATTTTCCCCCGGCGGGACCTACGAGCAGTACTTC. This gives the protein CASSLFSPGGTYEQYF. J is TRBJ2-7 and V is TRBV7-2, with D perhaps TRBD2 (6 bases). Trimming pared 2 bases from V and 2 bases from J, leaving 16 bases between. The germline V gene has CDR1 SGHTA and CDR2 FQGNSA. The CDR3 is 16 residues long. The variable domain in full, completed from reference TRBV7-2 and TRBJ2-7, reads GAGVSQSPSNKVTEKGKDVELRCDPISGHTALYWYRQSLGQGLEFLIYFQGNSAPDKSGLPSDRFSAERTGGSVSTLTIQRTQQEDSAVYLCASSLFSPGGTYEQYFGPGTRLTVT.

This chain connects TRBV10-3 to TRBJ2-5; 7 nucleotides align to TRBD2. V was pared by 9 bases and J by 5 bases, with 6 bases of the junction left unmatched. The germline V gene encodes CDR1 ENHRY and CDR2 SYGVKD. The CDR3 length is 12 residues. CDR3: CAIAGDGETQYF. CDR3 DNA: TGTGCCATTGCGGGGGACGGGGAGACCCAGTACTTC.

CDR3 DNA sequence: TGTGCCAGCAGTTTCTACGGCAGGAGCCTCCAAGAGACCCAGTACTTC. This codes for CASSFYGRSLQETQYF. The chain couples TRBV12-3 or TRBV12-4 to TRBJ2-5; D gene ambiguous. V was trimmed by 3 bases and J by 1 base, leaving 15 bases between them. This CDR3 comprises 16 residues.

This clonotype appeared many times. The V call is TRBV25-1, the J call TRBJ2-2; 11 nucleotides match TRBD2. CDR1 and CDR2 from the germline V gene are MGHDK and SYGVNS. The junction had 4 bases not matched to a gene; V was cut back by 7 bases and J by 3 bases. CDR3 length equals 15 residues. This CDR3 reads CASIGTSGYTGELFF. CDR3 in DNA: TGTGCCAGCATCGGGACTAGCGGATACACCGGGGAGCTGTTTTTT.

This clonotype was seen ten or more times. V usage is TRBV6-5 and J usage is TRBJ1-1; 8 bases are a match to TRBD1. V trimming: 2 bases; J trimming: 0 bases; junction bases outside the gene matches: 2. The CDR3 is 15 residues long. CDR1 and CDR2 (germline): MNHEY, SVGAGI. Written as DNA, the CDR3 is TGTGCCAGCAGTTACCAGGGGGCGGTGAACACTGAAGCTTTCTTT. It is translated as CASSYQGAVNTEAFF.

The chain carries TRBV4-3 and TRBJ2-3, with D possibly matching TRBD1 (6 bases). The V end lost 1 base, the J end lost 2 bases, and 22 bases lay between the germline ends. CDR3 size: 19 residues. Germline CDR1 and CDR2: LGHNA and YSLEER. Here the CDR3 reads CASSQVAFTGTQITDTQYF. The CDR3 DNA reads as TGCGCCAGCAGCCAAGTGGCCTTCACAGGGACCCAAATCACAGATACGCAGTATTTT.

J is TRBJ2-1 and V is TRBV25-1; D call uncertain. CDR1 and CDR2 from the germline V gene are MGHDK and SYGVNS. Trimming left V 1 base short and J 3 bases short, with 10 bases between. The CDR3 loop spans 15 amino acids. CDR3: CASSESGRSYNEQFF. The CDR3 DNA reads as TGTGCCAGCAGTGAATCCGGCAGAAGCTACAATGAGCAGTTCTTC.